This T cell receptor beta chain was sequenced in a study of blood T cell repertoires in COVID-19. Study overall: Samples representing acute and convalescent COVID-19 were sourced from the United States, Italy and Spain.

Some clones are missing from TCRdb's copy, which holds only in-frame ones; the method was immunoSEQ multiplex PCR. The table shows 150,000 or so clones, with around two thirds occurring only once. This clone has at least ten counts. The CDR3 has 12 amino acids. Trimming cost V 6 bases and J 5 bases; bases outside gene matches: 7. Germline CDR1 is SQVTM and CDR2 is ANQGSEA. This receptor was identified in a woman older than 75 with acute or convalescent COVID-19. This sequence joins TRBV29-1 and TRBJ2-7; 7 bases are shared with TRBD1. The sequencing sample was made of peripheral blood. The DNA of the CDR3 is TGCAGCGTCGGCCGGGACAGCAACGAGCAGTACTTC. Translation: CSVGRDSNEQYF.